These 27 T cell receptor beta chains share one sample of origin, sequenced in a study of vaccination and CD4 T cells after COVID-19 (dated by TCRdb to 2021 to 2024). Their antigen targets remain unknown. The treatment or condition label for this specimen denotes: approximately nine-day PBMC culture with coronavirus spike peptide pools or control peptides (ViraFEST assay). Receptors were amplified or captured by PCR. Instrument used: Illumina iSeq 100. TCR sequencing of DNA from cultured CD4+ T cells used the Oncomine TCR Beta short-read assay at the Johns Hopkins FTIC core. The raw public data were reprocessed by TCRdb itself: fastp quality trimming at Q25, MiXCR clonotype calling, in-frame beta chains only. Rows are combined by CDR3 protein, so each entry shows the most common genes and DNA. This sample is represented by about 12,000 distinct CDR3 sequences; roughly 60% of them were singletons. In total, the top ten clones hold over 10% of the sample.

Sequenced: CD4+ T cells from blood, cultured in vitro. The source is a human donor who had recovered from COVID-19.

This rearrangement joins TRBV7-2 to TRBJ1-6; a weak D match, TRBD1 (5 bases). This CDR3 spans 14 amino acids. The V gene's germline CDR1 is SGHTA and CDR2 FQGNSA. Trimming took 2 bases from V and 4 from J, leaving 6 bases between them. The CDR3 loop is CASSLNRYNSPLHF. DNA for the CDR3: TGTGCCAGCAGCTTAAACAGGTATAATTCACCCCTCCACTTT.

The chain employs TRBV6-1 and TRBJ1-6, with 9 bases lining up with TRBD1. Germline loops: CDR1 MNHNS, CDR2 SASEGT. The junction had 7 bases not matched to a gene; V was cut back by 6 bases and J by 10 bases. CDR3 size: 14 residues. The CDR3: CASRRTGARSPLHF. The CDR3 DNA is TGTGCCAGCAGGCGGACAGGGGCGAGGTCACCCCTCCACTTT.

The chain recombines TRBV20-1 with TRBJ2-7; D gene unclear. Trimming stripped 6 bases from V and 2 bases from J, with 8 bases between. Germline lookup yields CDR1 DFQATT and CDR2 SNEGSKA (reference sequence). The CDR3 length is 11 residues. CDR3 DNA: TGCAGTGCCAGTTCGACCTACGAGCAGTACTTC. Protein: CSASSTYEQYF.

The chain combines TRBV20-1 with TRBJ2-1; TRBD2 matches 7 bases. The V gene's germline CDR1 is DFQATT and CDR2 SNEGSKA (reference sequence). The CDR3 runs to 16 residues. V shed 1 base, J shed 3 bases, and the junction held 9 bases outside the gene matches. CDR3 loop: CSARVRAGWNYNEQFF. The CDR3 DNA reads TGCAGTGCTAGAGTTCGAGCGGGATGGAACTACAATGAGCAGTTCTTC.

This sequence joins TRBV28 and TRBJ1-1, with D maybe TRBD1 (5 bases). V lost 6 bases and J 5 bases, leaving 10 bases between the germline ends. CDR1 and CDR2 from the germline V gene are MDHEN and SYDVKM. CDR3 length: 12 residues. CDR3 region: CASSNDRTEAFF. The CDR3 DNA reads as TGTGCCAGCAGCAACGACAGAACTGAAGCTTTCTTT.

DNA for the CDR3: TGCAGTGCTAAAGGGGGAACTAGCGGCACAGATACGCAGTATTTT. Encoded protein: CSAKGGTSGTDTQYF. The rearrangement links TRBV20-1 to TRBJ2-3; D might be TRBD2 (7 bases). The V gene's germline CDR1 is DFQATT and CDR2 SNEGSKA (reference sequence). CDR3 length: 15 residues. Trimming took 4 bases from V and 1 from J, leaving 15 bases between them.

This chain links TRBV6-4 with TRBJ2-2; TRBD1 matches at 7 bases. Losses at the gene ends were 2 bases for V and 3 bases for J; bases not matched to a gene: 0. This CDR3 comprises 14 residues. Germline CDR1 and CDR2: MRHNA and SNTAGT. The CDR3 DNA is TGTGCCAGCAGTGACGGACAGGACACCGGGGAGCTGTTTTTT. As protein: CASSDGQDTGELFF.

In its sample, this clonotype was seen a few times. V and J are TRBV2 and TRBJ1-2, with TRBD1 as a possible D gene (6 bases). Looked up from germline, CDR1 is SNHLY and CDR2 is FYNNEI. This CDR3 is 13 amino acids long. V lost 7 bases, J lost 3 bases, and 12 bases lay in between. DNA for the CDR3: TGTGCCAGCATGCAGGGGAGGTACTATGGCTACACCTTC. It specifies CASMQGRYYGYTF.

The chain links TRBV18 to TRBJ2-7, with TRBD2 matching 7 bases. With V trimmed by 3 bases and J by 3 bases, 8 bases remained unmatched. Germline V gene data show CDR1 as KGHSH and CDR2 as LQKENI. The CDR3 is made up of 15 amino acids. The CDR3 DNA sequence: TGTGCCAGCTCACCCGGGGGGTGGGCACGCTACGAGCAGTACTTC. As protein: CASSPGGWARYEQYF.

The V and J genes are TRBV6-1 and TRBJ2-7, with a possible D match to TRBD1 (6 bases). Germline assignment: CDR1 MNHNS and CDR2 SASEGT. The CDR3 covers 15 residues. V lost 2 bases and J lost 0, with 11 bases in between. The CDR3 here is CASSERWGHSYEQYF. The CDR3 nucleotides are TGTGCCAGCAGTGAAAGGTGGGGACACTCCTACGAGCAGTACTTC.

This rearrangement joins TRBV20-1 to TRBJ1-3, with D perhaps TRBD1 (5 bases). The V gene's germline CDR1 is DFQATT and CDR2 SNEGSKA (reference sequence). V was cut by 0 bases and J by 4 bases, with 10 bases left in between. CDR3 length: 14 amino acids. The CDR3, as DNA: TGCAGTGCTAGAGAAAATTGGGGGGGAAACACCATATATTTT. It encodes CSARENWGGNTIYF.

A few counts support this clonotype. V usage is TRBV20-1 and J usage is TRBJ1-6; 7 bases fit TRBD1. The CDR3 sequence is 14 residues long. J gave up 10 bases and V 6 bases, and 12 bases lay outside the gene matches. The germline V gene has CDR1 DFQATT and CDR2 SNEGSKA (reference sequence). The CDR3 sequence: CSAPGAGGSSPLHF. The CDR3 DNA reads as TGCAGTGCCCCGGGCGCAGGGGGAAGCTCACCCCTCCACTTT.

The chain uses TRBV10-3 and TRBJ2-4, with 13 bases matching TRBD2. There are 19 residues in the CDR3. Germline V gene lookup returns CDR1 ENHRY and CDR2 SYGVKD. V lost 0 bases to trimming and J lost 0 bases; unmatched junction nucleotides: 5. Here the CDR3 DNA reads TGTGCCATCAGTGAGTCGACTAGCGGGGGGACCCTAGCCAAAAACATTCAGTACTTC. Protein: CAISESTSGGTLAKNIQYF.

This clonotype came up a few times. The V and J genes are TRBV4-2 and TRBJ2-6, with D unclear. Trimming took 0 bases from V and 4 from J, leaving 16 bases between them. The CDR3 totals 18 residues. Germline CDR1 reads LGHNA; CDR2 reads YNFKEQ. The CDR3 reads CASSQEAAQASGANVLTF. DNA for the CDR3: TGTGCCAGCAGCCAAGAGGCGGCCCAAGCGTCCGGGGCCAACGTCCTGACTTTC.

CDR3: CASSLSILADSTDTQYF. In DNA form, the CDR3 reads TGTGCCAGCAGTTTAAGTATTCTAGCGGATTCCACAGATACGCAGTATTTT. The J gene is TRBJ2-3, the V gene TRBV27; TRBD2 matches 7 bases. The CDR3 has 17 residues. CDR1 is MNHEY, CDR2 SMNVEV, per germline (reference sequence). V shed 2 bases and J 2 bases; nucleotides not matched to a gene: 10.

The rearrangement links TRBV15 to TRBJ2-1; a possible D gene is TRBD1 (5 bases). V was cut by 1 base and J by 8 bases, with 12 bases left in between. The CDR3 runs to 14 residues. Germline loops: CDR1 LNHNV, CDR2 YYDKDF (reference sequence). The CDR3 here is CATSRAQGRHEQFF. The CDR3 DNA follows: TGTGCCACCAGCAGAGCTCAGGGCCGTCATGAGCAGTTCTTC.

The chain combines TRBV11-3 with TRBJ2-2; 7 nucleotides match TRBD2. This CDR3 has 18 residues. The germline V gene encodes CDR1 SGHNT and CDR2 YENEEA. The ends lost 3 bases at V and 5 bases at J; junction bases unmatched: 15. The chain's CDR3 is CASSLDTSAKPVTGELFF. As DNA, the CDR3 is TGTGCCAGCAGCTTGGACACTAGCGCCAAACCGGTTACCGGGGAGCTGTTTTTT.

As to this clonotype: Germline is not matched at one junction end, which may reflect a read error. The rearrangement uses TRBV19 and TRBJ2-7; 10 bases fit TRBD2. The germline gives CDR1 LNHDA, CDR2 SQIVND (reference sequence). The CDR3 runs 15 residues. The CDR3 nucleotides read TGTGCCAGCAGTAATGGAGCGGGGGGGTCCTACGAGCAGTACTTC. Translation gives CASSNGAGGSYEQYF.

The rearrangement joins TRBV25-1 to TRBJ2-3, with D maybe TRBD2 (5 bases). The CDR3 loop spans 13 amino acids. The germline V gene encodes CDR1 MGHDK and CDR2 SYGVNS. V lost 1 base, J lost 6 bases, and 8 bases lay in between. CDR3 sequence reads: CASSEFGKDTQYF. The CDR3 bases are TGTGCCAGCAGTGAATTCGGGAAGGATACGCAGTATTTT.

This chain links TRBV6-1 with TRBJ2-7; 9 bases agree with TRBD1. The trim removed 6 bases at V and 0 bases at J, leaving 6 bases unmatched. The CDR3 has 15 residues. CDR1 and CDR2 (germline): MNHNS, SASEGT. CDR3 nucleotides: TGTGCCAGCAGGAGCGGGACAGGGTACTCCTACGAGCAGTACTTC. Encoded protein: CASRSGTGYSYEQYF.

A few counts support this clonotype. The chain links TRBV5-1 to TRBJ2-5, with D uncertain. CDR1 SGHRS and CDR2 YFSETQ come from the germline V gene. Trimming pared 0 bases from V and 2 bases from J, leaving 11 bases between. The CDR3 is 15 residues long. In DNA form, the CDR3 reads TGCGCCAGCAGCTTGGGTATAGGGCGGCAAGAGACCCAGTACTTC. It codes for CASSLGIGRQETQYF. The full variable domain, with the rest looked up from reference TRBV5-1 and TRBJ2-5, is KAGVTQTPRYLIKTRGQQVTLSCSPISGHRSVSWYQQTPGQGLQFLFEYFSETQRNKGNFPGRFSGRQFSNSRSEMNVSTLELGDSALYLCASSLGIGRQETQYFGPGTRLLVL.

V and J are TRBV20-1 and TRBJ1-2, with a possible D match to TRBD1 (6 bases). Germline CDR1 is DFQATT and CDR2 is SNEGSKA (reference sequence). The CDR3 consists of 12 residues. The V end was cut by 3 bases, the J end by 4 bases, with 9 bases between. Here the CDR3 DNA reads TGCAGTGCTAGGGGGGCCGGCTATGGCTACACCTTC. Translating it yields CSARGAGYGYTF.

The gene calls are TRBV7-2 and TRBJ2-3, with a tentative D call TRBD1 (5 bases). The CDR3 runs to 14 residues. The V end lost 4 bases, the J end lost 5 bases, and 13 bases lay between the germline ends. Germline CDR1 reads SGHTA; CDR2 reads FQGNSA. The CDR3 region has the DNA TGTGCCAGCAGCTGGGGCGCCTTGGTAGATACGCAGTATTTT. Translating it yields CASSWGALVDTQYF.

V and J are TRBV19 and TRBJ1-5, with D perhaps TRBD1 (6 bases). The germline gives CDR1 LNHDA, CDR2 SQIVND (reference sequence). Trimming removed 5 bases from V and 3 bases from J, with 11 bases in between. The CDR3 has 14 residues. This chain's CDR3 is CASSRNRVNQPQHF. Here the CDR3 DNA reads TGTGCCAGTAGTCGGAACAGGGTCAATCAGCCCCAGCATTTT.

J is TRBJ2-3 and V is TRBV6-2 or TRBV6-3; D perhaps matches TRBD2 (7 bases). Trimming took 6 bases from V and 1 from J, leaving 17 bases between them. Germline-derived CDR1 and CDR2 are MNHEY and SVGEGT. The CDR3 spans 16 residues. In DNA form, the CDR3 reads TGTGCCAGCAGCCAATCGGGGGCGGGAGGCACAGATACGCAGTATTTT. Its translation is CASSQSGAGGTDTQYF.

This chain links TRBV28 with TRBJ2-1, with TRBD2 identical over 12 bases. Germline lookup yields CDR1 MDHEN and CDR2 SYDVKM. The CDR3 is 16 residues long. Germline trimming cut 4 bases from V and 5 bases from J; bases unmatched to any gene: 6. CDR3 coding DNA: TGTGCCAGCAGTTCCCCTAGCGGGAGGGTTAACAATGAGCAGTTCTTC. This encodes CASSSPSGRVNNEQFF.

The V and J genes are TRBV20-1 and TRBJ1-4; TRBD1 matches at 11 bases. The CDR3 consists of 16 residues. The V and J ends lost 4 bases and 4 bases, in that order; junction bases with no gene match: 8. Germline lookup yields CDR1 DFQATT and CDR2 SNEGSKA (reference sequence). CDR3 amino acids: CSAIRDRGFSNEKLFF. The CDR3 DNA is TGCAGTGCTATCCGGGACAGGGGGTTTAGTAATGAAAAACTGTTTTTT.